What follows is one T cell receptor beta chain and its context. Its cognate antigen is unknown. This specimen belongs to a study of blood T cells in healthy people across ages. Study observations and caveats: Unsorted PBMC input precluded a conclusive naive versus antigen-experienced comparison.

Together with a sample-barcoded 5' primer, a J-beta primer mix was included in a second PCR lasting roughly 6 to 12 cycles. TCRdb processed the 5' RACE reads anew with MiXCR; each CDR3 protein has one entry. Of approximately 1,000,000 distinct CDR3 sequences listed, more than 35% are singletons. Input material: blood. The source is a woman in her fifties or sixties in good health.

CDR3 amino acids: CASSQEPAQETQYF. The CDR3, as DNA: TGTGCCAGCAGCCAAGAGCCAGCGCAAGAGACCCAGTACTTC. The chain employs TRBV4-2 and TRBJ2-5; D gene uncertain. In germline, CDR1 is LGHNA, CDR2 YNFKEQ. The CDR3 has 14 amino acids. Trimming cost V 0 bases and J 2 bases, with 7 bases left between them.